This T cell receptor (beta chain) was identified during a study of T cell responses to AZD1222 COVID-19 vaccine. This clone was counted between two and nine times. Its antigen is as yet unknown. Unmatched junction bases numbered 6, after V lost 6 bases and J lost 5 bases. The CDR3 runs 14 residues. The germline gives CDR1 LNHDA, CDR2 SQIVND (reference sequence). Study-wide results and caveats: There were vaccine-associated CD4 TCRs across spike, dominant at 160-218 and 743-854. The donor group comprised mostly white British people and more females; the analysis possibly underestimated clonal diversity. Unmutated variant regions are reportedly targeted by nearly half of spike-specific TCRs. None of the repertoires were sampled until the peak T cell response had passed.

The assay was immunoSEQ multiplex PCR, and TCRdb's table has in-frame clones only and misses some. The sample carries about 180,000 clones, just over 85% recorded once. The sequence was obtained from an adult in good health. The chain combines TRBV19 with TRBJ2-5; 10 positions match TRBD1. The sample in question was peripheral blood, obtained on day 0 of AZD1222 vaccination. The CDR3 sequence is CASRMTGGHETQYF. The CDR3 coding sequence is TGTGCCAGTAGAATGACAGGGGGCCACGAGACCCAGTACTTC.